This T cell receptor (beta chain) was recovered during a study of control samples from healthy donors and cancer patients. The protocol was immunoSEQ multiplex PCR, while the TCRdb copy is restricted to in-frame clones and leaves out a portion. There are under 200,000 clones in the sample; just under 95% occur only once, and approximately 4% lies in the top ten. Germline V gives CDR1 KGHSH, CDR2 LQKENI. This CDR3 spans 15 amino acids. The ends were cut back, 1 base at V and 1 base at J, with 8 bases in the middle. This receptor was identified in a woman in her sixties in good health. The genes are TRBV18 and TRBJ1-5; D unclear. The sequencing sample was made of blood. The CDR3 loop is CASSPQGPSNQPQHF. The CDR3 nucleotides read TGTGCCAGCTCACCACAGGGTCCCAGCAATCAGCCCCAGCATTTT. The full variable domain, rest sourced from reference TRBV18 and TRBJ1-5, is NAGVMQNPRHLVRRRGQEARLRCSPMKGHSHVYWYRQLPEEGLKFMVYLQKENIIDESGMPKERFSAEFPKEGPSILRIQQVVRGDSAAYFCASSPQGPSNQPQHFGDGTRLSIL.